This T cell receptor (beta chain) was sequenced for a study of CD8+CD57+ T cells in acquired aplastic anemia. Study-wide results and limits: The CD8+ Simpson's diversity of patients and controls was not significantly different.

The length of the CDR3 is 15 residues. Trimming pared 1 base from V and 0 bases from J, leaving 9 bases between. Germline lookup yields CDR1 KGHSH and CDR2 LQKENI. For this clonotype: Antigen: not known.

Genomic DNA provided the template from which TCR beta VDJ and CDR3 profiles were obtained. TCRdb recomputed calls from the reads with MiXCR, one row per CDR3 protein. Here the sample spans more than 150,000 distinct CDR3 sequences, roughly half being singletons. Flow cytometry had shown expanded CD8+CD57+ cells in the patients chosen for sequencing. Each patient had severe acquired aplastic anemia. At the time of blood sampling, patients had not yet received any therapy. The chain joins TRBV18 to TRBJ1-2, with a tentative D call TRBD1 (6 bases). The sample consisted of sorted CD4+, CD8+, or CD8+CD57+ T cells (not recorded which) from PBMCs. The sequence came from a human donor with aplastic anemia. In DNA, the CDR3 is TGTGCCAGCTCACCACGACAGGATACTAACTATGGCTACACCTTC. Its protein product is CASSPRQDTNYGYTF.